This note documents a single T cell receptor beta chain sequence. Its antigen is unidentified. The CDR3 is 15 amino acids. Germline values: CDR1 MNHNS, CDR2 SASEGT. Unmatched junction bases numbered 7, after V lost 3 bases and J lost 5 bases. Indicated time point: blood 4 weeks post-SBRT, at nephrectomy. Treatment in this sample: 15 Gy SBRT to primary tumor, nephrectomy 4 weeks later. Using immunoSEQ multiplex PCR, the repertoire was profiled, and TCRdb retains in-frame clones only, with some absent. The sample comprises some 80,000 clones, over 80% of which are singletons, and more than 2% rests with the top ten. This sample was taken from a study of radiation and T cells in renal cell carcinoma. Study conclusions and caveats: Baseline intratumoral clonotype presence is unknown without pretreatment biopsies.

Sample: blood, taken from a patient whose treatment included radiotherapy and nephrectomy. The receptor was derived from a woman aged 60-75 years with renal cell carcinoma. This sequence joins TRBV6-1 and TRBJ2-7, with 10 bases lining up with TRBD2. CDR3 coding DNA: TGTGCCAGCAGTGAGTGGTCTAGCGGGAGAAACGAGCAGTACTTC. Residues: CASSEWSSGRNEQYF.